This T cell receptor (beta chain) was recovered during a study of blood T cell repertoires in COVID-19. Study at large: The United States, Italy and Spain were the sources of the acute and convalescent COVID-19 samples.

Produced via immunoSEQ multiplex PCR; TCRdb's table is partial and in-frame only. The sample holds about 300,000 clones, 88% seen once. Germline values: CDR1 KGHDR, CDR2 SFDVKD. CDR3 length: 15 residues. J gave up 7 bases and V 2 bases, and 4 bases lay outside the gene matches. The chain couples TRBV24-1 to TRBJ1-4; 9 nucleotides match TRBD1. This receptor was taken from a woman in her twenties or thirties who had recovered from COVID-19. The sequenced material came from peripheral blood. CDR3 nucleotide sequence: TGTGCCACCAGTGATTCGACAGGGGGTACTGAAAAACTGTTTTTT. It translates to CATSDSTGGTEKLFF.